A selection of T cell receptor beta chains follows, all from one sample in a study of early T cells in non-severe SARS-CoV-2 infection. Via MiXCR, TCRdb re-called the 5' RACE reads, giving one row per CDR3 protein. The table records 35,000 to 45,000 distinct CDR3 sequences, 5.5% to 6.5% of them present only once. The sample was whole blood. These TCRs come from an adult who was a healthcare worker with PCR-confirmed SARS-CoV-2 infection or an uninfected control (not recorded which). Each CDR3 is given with its conserved first and last residue. A D gene is named only where the DNA matches it firmly. Clone size is given for some rows only: seen once, a few or many times, or a class if the clone is expanded.

CDR3: CASSPGGQGDHTEAFF; DNA: TGTGCCAGCAGCCCGGGGGGACAGGGCGATCACACTGAAGCTTTCTTT; D: TRBD1; length: 16; J: TRBJ1-1; size: NA; V: TRBV6-5
CDR3: CSVGQGNEQYF; DNA: TGCAGCGTGGGACAGGGGAACGAGCAGTACTTC; D: TRBD1; length: 11; J: TRBJ2-7; size: NA; V: TRBV29-1
CDR3: CASSGERGPLHF; DNA: TGTGCCAGCAGCGGAGAAAGAGGGCCCCTCCACTTT; D: NA; length: 12; J: TRBJ1-6; size: NA; V: TRBV9
CDR3: CASSLDLTQPQHF; DNA: TGTGCCAGCAGCCTGGACCTAACGCAGCCCCAGCATTTT; D: NA; length: 13; J: TRBJ1-5; size: NA; V: TRBV5-5
CDR3: CASRGETRGRGDGYTF; DNA: TGTGCCAGCAGGGGGGAGACCCGGGGACGAGGCGATGGCTACACCTTC; D: NA; length: 16; J: TRBJ1-2; size: many; V: TRBV6-6
CDR3: CASRPNSGTEAFF; DNA: TGTGCCAGCAGACCCAACTCGGGCACTGAAGCTTTCTTT; D: NA; length: 13; J: TRBJ1-1; size: few; V: TRBV12-3/TRBV12-4
CDR3: CASSRQPYEQYF; DNA: TGTGCCAGCAGTCGACAGCCCTACGAGCAGTACTTC; D: NA; length: 12; J: TRBJ2-7; size: few; V: TRBV28
CDR3: CASSASTQHRREQFF; DNA: TGTGCCAGCAGCGCGTCGACTCAGCACCGTCGGGAGCAGTTCTTC; D: NA; length: 15; J: TRBJ2-1; size: NA; V: TRBV5-4
CDR3: CASSLVTYEQFF; DNA: TGTGCCAGCAGCTTAGTAACGTACGAGCAGTTCTTC; D: NA; length: 12; J: TRBJ2-1; size: many; V: TRBV7-2
CDR3: CASSFLWSGRSYEQYF; DNA: TGTGCCAGCAGTTTCCTTTGGAGCGGGAGGTCCTACGAGCAGTACTTC; D: TRBD2; length: 16; J: TRBJ2-7; size: many; V: TRBV6-6
CDR3: CASSEIAGGGTDTQYF; DNA: TGTGCCAGCAGTGAAATAGCGGGGGGCGGCACAGATACGCAGTATTTT; D: TRBD2; length: 16; J: TRBJ2-3; size: many; V: TRBV6-1
CDR3: CASSATAGSYNEQFF; DNA: TGTGCCAGCAGTGCGACAGCGGGCTCCTACAATGAGCAGTTCTTC; D: NA; length: 15; J: TRBJ2-1; size: many; V: TRBV6-4
CDR3: CATSREYGTSGGLEQFF; DNA: TGTGCCACCAGCAGAGAATATGGAACTAGCGGGGGATTAGAGCAGTTCTTC; D: TRBD2; length: 17; J: TRBJ2-1; size: NA; V: TRBV15
CDR3: CASGREKLFF; DNA: TGTGCCAGCGGGAGGGAAAAACTGTTTTTT; D: NA; length: 10; J: TRBJ1-4; size: NA; V: TRBV2
CDR3: CSVGTVATNEKLFF; DNA: TGCAGCGTCGGGACCGTAGCAACTAATGAAAAACTGTTTTTT; D: NA; length: 14; J: TRBJ1-4; size: NA; V: TRBV29-1
CDR3: CASSLRDFGDNEQFF; DNA: TGTGCCAGCAGCCTTCGGGACTTCGGAGACAATGAGCAGTTCTTC; D: NA; length: 15; J: TRBJ2-1; size: few; V: TRBV9
CDR3: CASSSGLGGPTYEQYF; DNA: TGTGCCAGCAGTTCGGGGCTGGGGGGGCCCACCTACGAGCAGTACTTC; D: NA; length: 16; J: TRBJ2-7; size: many; V: TRBV6-6
CDR3: CASSPTHSYEQYF; DNA: TGTGCCAGCTCACCGACACACTCCTACGAGCAGTACTTC; D: NA; length: 13; J: TRBJ2-7; size: NA; V: TRBV18
CDR3: CASSESPGTGGYEQYF; DNA: TGCGCCAGCAGTGAGTCACCCGGGACAGGGGGCTACGAGCAGTACTTC; D: TRBD1; length: 16; J: TRBJ2-7; size: few; V: TRBV10-1
CDR3: CASNVPGQLGFNYGYTF; DNA: TGTGCCAGCAACGTTCCGGGACAGTTGGGGTTTAACTATGGCTACACCTTC; D: TRBD1; length: 17; J: TRBJ1-2; size: few; V: TRBV7-2
CDR3: CASSLGPEETQYF; DNA: TGTGCCAGCAGCTTGGGTCCAGAAGAGACCCAGTACTTC; D: NA; length: 13; J: TRBJ2-5; size: many; V: TRBV5-5
CDR3: CASSSRDRREDIQYF; DNA: TGTGCCAGTAGTAGCCGGGACAGACGGGAAGACATTCAGTACTTC; D: TRBD1; length: 15; J: TRBJ2-4; size: NA; V: TRBV19
CDR3: CACGTGTNTEAFF; DNA: TGTGCCTGTGGGACAGGGACGAACACTGAAGCTTTCTTT; D: TRBD1; length: 13; J: TRBJ1-1; size: few; V: TRBV30
CDR3: CSADRGEAFF; DNA: TGCAGCGCAGACAGAGGGGAAGCTTTCTTT; D: NA; length: 10; J: TRBJ1-1; size: few; V: TRBV29-1
CDR3: CAWSIGTGGSSEQFF; DNA: TGTGCCTGGAGCATCGGGACAGGGGGTAGCAGTGAGCAGTTCTTC; D: TRBD1; length: 15; J: TRBJ2-1; size: medium-sized; V: TRBV30
CDR3: CASSPGLAGGPETQYF; DNA: TGTGCCAGCAGCCCCGGACTAGCGGGGGGGCCGGAGACCCAGTACTTC; D: TRBD2; length: 16; J: TRBJ2-5; size: few; V: TRBV11-2
CDR3: CASSLGTLGEKLFF; DNA: TGTGCCAGCAGTTTAGGGACGCTGGGGGAAAAACTGTTTTTT; D: NA; length: 14; J: TRBJ1-4; size: NA; V: TRBV12-3/TRBV12-4
CDR3: CASSHGLAGGRPNSEQYF; DNA: TGTGCCAGCAGCCACGGACTAGCGGGGGGCCGTCCTAACTCGGAGCAGTACTTC; D: TRBD2; length: 18; J: TRBJ2-7; size: few; V: TRBV7-2
CDR3: CAWSSGQARYEQYF; DNA: TGTGCCTGGAGTTCGGGACAAGCCCGCTACGAGCAGTACTTC; D: NA; length: 14; J: TRBJ2-7; size: many; V: TRBV30
CDR3: CASREGQNTEAFF; DNA: TGTGCCAGCAGGGAGGGACAGAACACTGAAGCTTTCTTT; D: NA; length: 13; J: TRBJ1-1; size: many; V: TRBV12-3/TRBV12-4
CDR3: CATSDAVGSTDTQYF; DNA: TGTGCCACCAGTGATGCCGTTGGGAGCACAGATACGCAGTATTTT; D: NA; length: 15; J: TRBJ2-3; size: many; V: TRBV24-1
CDR3: CASSSPTGGNYGYTF; DNA: TGTGCCAGCAGTTCCCCTACGGGGGGGAACTATGGCTACACCTTC; D: NA; length: 15; J: TRBJ1-2; size: few; V: TRBV6-5
CDR3: CASSEISRETQYF; DNA: TGTGCCAGCAGTGAAATCAGCCGGGAGACCCAGTACTTC; D: NA; length: 13; J: TRBJ2-5; size: many; V: TRBV6-1
CDR3: CASTPDSLNQPQHF; DNA: TGTGCCAGTACCCCGGACAGCCTCAATCAGCCCCAGCATTTT; D: NA; length: 14; J: TRBJ1-5; size: few; V: TRBV19
CDR3: CSALHRGRVYGYTF; DNA: TGCAGTGCGCTTCACAGGGGGCGGGTCTATGGCTACACCTTC; D: TRBD1; length: 14; J: TRBJ1-2; size: many; V: TRBV20-1
CDR3: CASSVGGGNQPQHF; DNA: TGTGCCAGCAGCGTAGGGGGGGGGAATCAGCCCCAGCATTTT; D: NA; length: 14; J: TRBJ1-5; size: few; V: TRBV6-1
CDR3: CASSLRRSTDTQYF; DNA: TGTGCCAGCAGCTTGAGAAGGAGCACAGATACGCAGTATTTT; D: NA; length: 14; J: TRBJ2-3; size: NA; V: TRBV5-6
CDR3: CASWRGRTDTQYF; DNA: TGTGCCAGCTGGAGGGGGCGGACAGATACGCAGTATTTT; D: NA; length: 13; J: TRBJ2-3; size: NA; V: TRBV2
CDR3: CASSPQRQETQYF; DNA: TGCGCCAGCAGCCCGCAGCGGCAAGAGACCCAGTACTTC; D: NA; length: 13; J: TRBJ2-5; size: NA; V: TRBV4-1
CDR3: CASSLDPSYGEQFF; DNA: TGTGCCAGCAGCTTAGACCCCTCTTACGGGGAGCAGTTCTTC; D: NA; length: 14; J: TRBJ2-1; size: many; V: TRBV7-8
CDR3: CASSPTGTTRTDTQYF; DNA: TGTGCCAGCAGCCCTACCGGGACTACACGCACAGATACGCAGTATTTT; D: TRBD2; length: 16; J: TRBJ2-3; size: many; V: TRBV3-1
CDR3: CASSLEGSGGELFF; DNA: TGTGCCAGCAGTTTAGAGGGATCAGGCGGGGAGCTGTTTTTT; D: NA; length: 14; J: TRBJ2-2; size: many; V: TRBV27
CDR3: CASSIDFPYGYTF; DNA: TGCGCCAGCAGCATAGACTTTCCCTATGGCTACACCTTC; D: NA; length: 13; J: TRBJ1-2; size: many; V: TRBV5-1
CDR3: CASSSSSGGAYEQYF; DNA: TGTGCCAGCAGCTCGTCTAGCGGGGGGGCCTACGAGCAGTACTTC; D: TRBD2; length: 15; J: TRBJ2-7; size: many; V: TRBV5-4
CDR3: CSADPRVTGELFF; DNA: TGCAGTGCTGATCCCAGGGTAACCGGGGAGCTGTTTTTT; D: NA; length: 13; J: TRBJ2-2; size: many; V: TRBV20-1
CDR3: CASSLMPGANVLTF; DNA: TGTGCCAGCAGCTTGATGCCTGGGGCCAACGTCCTGACTTTC; D: NA; length: 14; J: TRBJ2-6; size: many; V: TRBV5-5
CDR3: CASSPGQGSPEAFF; DNA: TGTGCCAGCAGCCCAGGACAGGGGAGCCCTGAAGCTTTCTTT; D: TRBD1; length: 14; J: TRBJ1-1; size: many; V: TRBV5-5
CDR3: CASSESALRADTQYF; DNA: TGCGCCAGCAGTGAGTCCGCCCTACGGGCAGATACGCAGTATTTT; D: NA; length: 15; J: TRBJ2-3; size: many; V: TRBV10-1
CDR3: CAISESHSNQPQHF; DNA: TGTGCCATCAGTGAGTCCCATAGCAATCAGCCCCAGCATTTT; D: NA; length: 14; J: TRBJ1-5; size: few; V: TRBV10-3
CDR3: CAWGTGSSNQPQHF; DNA: TGTGCCTGGGGGACAGGATCCAGCAATCAGCCCCAGCATTTT; D: TRBD1; length: 14; J: TRBJ1-5; size: many; V: TRBV30